The entry below describes one T cell receptor (beta chain). V was cut by 2 bases and J by 5 bases, with 7 bases left in between. The CDR3 consists of 13 residues. CDR1 is SGHTA, CDR2 FQGNSA, per germline. The data were obtained in a study of T cell changes during pregnancy in multiple sclerosis. Here immunoSEQ multiplex PCR was the method, and the copy in TCRdb shows in-frame clones only, minus some. The table shows 65,000 to 95,000 clones, with roughly 91% occurring only once. The specimen comprised peripheral blood, sampled after pregnancy. This sequence joins TRBV7-2 and TRBJ2-1; unclear D gene. The clonotype comes from a female donor in good health, enrolled as a control in a pregnancy study. The CDR3 region is CASSLYSDNEQFF. The CDR3 DNA reads TGTGCCAGCAGCTTATATTCGGACAATGAGCAGTTCTTC.